The 6 T cell receptor beta chains reported below all come from one sample, sequenced in a study of CD8 T cells in Susac syndrome. Random hexamers primed reverse transcription of roughly 0.5 to 1 ug RNA. TCRdb called the immunoSEQ multiplex PCR reads again in MiXCR, with one record for every CDR3 protein. The repertoire holds fewer than 90,000 distinct CDR3 sequences, with over 85% as singletons. The specimen was CD8+ T cells from PBMCs. The receptors stem from a human donor with Susac syndrome.

The chain uses TRBV7-9 and TRBJ2-5, with unresolved D. This CDR3 region has 13 residues. The germline V and J ends were trimmed by 2 bases and 3 bases, with 7 bases remaining between them. CDR1 SEHNR and CDR2 FQNEAQ come from the germline V gene (reference sequence). The CDR3 region has the DNA TGTGCCAGCAGCTTATACCTAGAAGAGACCCAGTACTTC. Its translation: CASSLYLEETQYF. The complete variable domain, with remaining parts taken from reference TRBV7-9 and TRBJ2-5, reads DTGVSQNPRHKITKRGQNVTFRCDPISEHNRLYWYRQTLGQGPEFLTYFQNEAQLEKSRLLSDRFSAERPKGSFSTLEIQRTEQGDSAMYLCASSLYLEETQYFGPGTRLLVL.

V usage is TRBV30 and J usage is TRBJ1-5; no firm D call. The germline gives CDR1 GTSNPN, CDR2 SVGIG (reference sequence). This CDR3 contains 14 residues. Between the trimmed V and J ends, which lost 1 base and 6 bases, there was a span of 13 bases. CDR3 sequence: CAWSERLGAQPQHF. CDR3 DNA: TGTGCCTGGAGTGAGCGGCTAGGTGCTCAGCCCCAGCATTTT.

This chain uses TRBV28 with TRBJ2-5; D is unclear. Trimming pared 4 bases from V and 3 bases from J, leaving 15 bases between. Germline CDR1 reads MDHEN; CDR2 reads SYDVKM. CDR3 length equals 15 residues. The CDR3 loop reads CASSSVYTEKETQYF. The CDR3, as DNA: TGTGCCAGCAGTTCCGTGTACACGGAGAAAGAGACCCAGTACTTC.

This chain joins TRBV7-9 and TRBJ2-7, with 9 bases lining up with TRBD1. The germline V gene encodes CDR1 SEHNR and CDR2 FQNEAQ (reference sequence). The CDR3 has 14 amino acids. Trimming cost V 5 bases and J 7 bases; bases outside gene matches: 9. CDR3 residues: CASSPRDRVGEQYF. The CDR3 region has the DNA TGTGCCAGCAGCCCCCGGGACAGGGTGGGGGAGCAGTACTTC.

This clonotype has just a few counts. This chain joins TRBV6-5 and TRBJ1-2, with 7 bases matching TRBD1. There are 14 residues in the CDR3. The J segment lost 2 bases and the V segment lost 7 bases, leaving 7 bases of the junction unmatched. The germline V gene has CDR1 MNHEY and CDR2 SVGAGI. Here the CDR3 reads CASTLDRANYGYTF. For the CDR3, the DNA is TGTGCCAGCACCCTAGACAGGGCAAACTATGGCTACACCTTC.

The chain links TRBV7-3 to TRBJ2-1; the match to TRBD1 covers 8 bases. This CDR3 spans 15 amino acids. With 2 bases clipped from V and 7 bases from J, the junction kept 7 bases outside the gene matches. Germline V CDR1 and CDR2: SGHTA, FQGTGA. The CDR3 protein is CASSLFQGARNEQFF. CDR3 bases: TGTGCCAGCAGCTTATTCCAGGGGGCGAGGAATGAGCAGTTCTTC. The full variable domain, its missing parts supplied by reference TRBV7-3 and TRBJ2-1, is GAGVSQTPSNKVTEKGKYVELRCDPISGHTALYWYRQSLGQGPEFLIYFQGTGAADDSGLPNDRFFAVRPEGSVSTLKIQRTERGDSAVYLCASSLFQGARNEQFFGPGTRLTVL.